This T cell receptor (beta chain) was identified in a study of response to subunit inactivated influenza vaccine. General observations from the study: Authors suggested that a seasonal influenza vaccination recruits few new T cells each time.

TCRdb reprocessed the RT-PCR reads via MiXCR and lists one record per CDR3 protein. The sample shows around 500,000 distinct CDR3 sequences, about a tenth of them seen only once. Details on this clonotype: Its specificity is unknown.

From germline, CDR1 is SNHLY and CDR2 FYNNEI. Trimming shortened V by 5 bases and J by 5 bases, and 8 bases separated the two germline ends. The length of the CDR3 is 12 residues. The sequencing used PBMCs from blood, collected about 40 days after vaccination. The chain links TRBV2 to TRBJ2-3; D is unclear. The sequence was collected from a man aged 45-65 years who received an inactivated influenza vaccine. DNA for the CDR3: TGTGCCAGCAGTATGCTCCGAGATACGCAGTATTTT. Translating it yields CASSMLRDTQYF.